One sample yielded the 30 T cell receptor beta chains listed below, sequenced in a study of T cell responses to AZD1222 COVID-19 vaccine. Here immunoSEQ multiplex PCR was the method, and the copy in TCRdb shows in-frame clones only, minus some. The sample has some 180,000 clones, 87% seen once. Here the sequenced sample was peripheral blood, taken 28 days after the second AZD1222 dose. Receptors were obtained from an adult who received the AZD1222 COVID-19 vaccine.

In its sample, this clone was seen a few times. The J gene is TRBJ1-2, the V gene TRBV6-5, with D perhaps matching TRBD1 (5 bases). The ends were cut back, 6 bases at V and 3 bases at J, with 17 bases in the middle. This CDR3 has 15 amino acids. In germline, CDR1 is MNHEY, CDR2 SVGAGI. The CDR3 nucleotides read TGTGCCAGCAGCCCAAGGGAGTTGGGGGACTATGGCTACACCTTC. It encodes CASSPRELGDYGYTF.

This clone was seen only a few times. The chain combines TRBV6-6 with TRBJ2-3; the match to TRBD2 covers 7 bases. The CDR3 loop spans 16 amino acids. With V trimmed by 5 bases and J by 2 bases, 10 bases remained unmatched. Looked up from germline, CDR1 is MNHNY and CDR2 is SVGAGI (reference sequence). In DNA form, the CDR3 reads TGTGCCAGCAGTCCGATCTTCGCGGGGGTCACAGATACGCAGTATTTT. Translated: CASSPIFAGVTDTQYF.

This clone is a singleton in its sample. The V gene is TRBV29-1, the J gene TRBJ1-2, with no clear D. The CDR3 length is 13 residues. CDR1 is SQVTM and CDR2 is ANQGSEA in the germline V gene. V was cut by 2 bases and J by 5 bases, with 12 bases left in between. CDR3 sequence reads: CSVELSAIYGYTF. The CDR3 region has the DNA TGCAGCGTTGAACTATCAGCAATATATGGCTACACCTTC.

The V gene is TRBV5-1, the J gene TRBJ2-7, with D tentatively TRBD1 or TRBD2 (6 bases each). The germline V gene has CDR1 SGHRS and CDR2 YFSETQ. The CDR3 spans 15 residues. Trimming removed 5 bases at V and 5 bases at J, with 20 bases between. Here the CDR3 reads CASRKFGGAGDEQYF. CDR3 nucleotide sequence: TGCGCCAGCAGAAAGTTCGGGGGCGCCGGGGACGAGCAGTACTTC.

The chain employs TRBV27 and TRBJ1-1; 7 nucleotides match TRBD1. Germline V gene sequence: CDR1 MNHEY, CDR2 SMNVEV (reference sequence). The CDR3 is 16 amino acids. Trimming at V came to 6 bases and at J to 5 bases, leaving 15 bases not matched to a gene. This CDR3 reads CASSPNPRQGGTEAFF. CDR3 nucleotides: TGTGCCAGCAGCCCCAATCCGCGACAGGGCGGTACTGAAGCTTTCTTT.

The J gene is TRBJ2-3, the V gene TRBV4-1; 7 bases agree with TRBD1. The CDR3 has 16 amino acids. Germline CDR1 and CDR2: MGHRA and YSYEKL. With 6 bases clipped from V and 2 bases from J, the junction kept 11 bases outside the gene matches. CDR3 DNA: TGCGCCAGCAGGCCCACAACAGGGGTCGACACAGATACGCAGTATTTT. It translates to CASRPTTGVDTDTQYF.

V usage is TRBV12-3 or TRBV12-4 and J usage is TRBJ1-2; D is uncertain. V was shortened by 3 bases and J by 4 bases, with 9 bases between the two germline ends. The CDR3 extends over 13 amino acids. In DNA, the CDR3 is TGTGCCAGCAGTTTGAGTACGGTCTATGGCTACACCTTC. Protein product: CASSLSTVYGYTF.

V and J are TRBV19 and TRBJ2-1; 8 nucleotides line up with TRBD1. The V gene's germline CDR1 is LNHDA and CDR2 SQIVND (reference sequence). The CDR3 sequence is 16 residues long. J was trimmed by 8 bases and V by 7 bases; bases with no gene match: 16. Here the CDR3 reads CASNEARAGGWDEQFF. As DNA, the CDR3 is TGTGCCAGTAATGAGGCGAGGGCAGGGGGCTGGGATGAGCAGTTCTTC.

This chain joins TRBV5-8 and TRBJ2-2, with D maybe TRBD1 (6 bases). V lost 4 bases and J 8 bases, leaving 15 bases between the germline ends. Per the germline V gene, CDR1 is SGHTS and CDR2 is YDEGEE. This CDR3 is 14 amino acids long. For the CDR3, the DNA is TGTGCCAGCAGCACCAGGGGCGTATCTGGGGAGCTGTTTTTT. It yields the protein CASSTRGVSGELFF.

The CDR3 DNA reads as TGTGCCAGCAGTCTCAGGGGGAGAGGTGAGACCCAGTACTTC. This sequence encodes CASSLRGRGETQYF. This chain links TRBV27 with TRBJ2-5; 7 bases align to TRBD1. This CDR3 is 14 amino acids long. Per germline, CDR1 MNHEY and CDR2 SMNVEV (reference sequence). Unmatched junction bases numbered 8, after V lost 5 bases and J lost 5 bases.

This rearrangement joins TRBV5-5 to TRBJ1-2; no definite D call. The germline V gene encodes CDR1 SGHKS and CDR2 YYEKEE (reference sequence). V lost 0 bases, J lost 4 bases, and 10 bases lay in between. This CDR3 has 14 residues. The DNA for the CDR3 is TGTGCCAGCAGCTTGGCTGCCCGGGGCTATGGCTACACCTTC. It translates to CASSLAARGYGYTF.

This clone appeared once. The chain recombines TRBV28 with TRBJ1-2; 9 bases match TRBD1. Germline CDR1 reads MDHEN; CDR2 reads SYDVKM. V dropped 3 bases and J dropped 3; count of bases not matched to a gene: 5. The CDR3 contains 15 residues. This CDR3 reads CASSFPGQGDYGYTF. In nucleotides, the CDR3 is TGTGCCAGCAGTTTTCCGGGACAGGGCGACTATGGCTACACCTTC.

V and J are TRBV4-3 and TRBJ1-1; D possibly corresponds to TRBD1 (5 bases). The germline V gene has CDR1 LGHNA and CDR2 YSLEER. V gave up 0 bases and J gave up 4 bases, with 9 bases separating them. This CDR3 is 14 amino acids long. CDR3 residues: CASSQDPGTTEAFF. CDR3 coding DNA: TGCGCCAGCAGCCAAGATCCAGGGACCACTGAAGCTTTCTTT.

A single count supports this clone. The rearrangement uses TRBV6-2 or TRBV6-3 and TRBJ1-5; D unresolved. This CDR3 is built from 14 residues. V was trimmed by 2 bases and J by 1 base, leaving 6 bases between them. Germline assignment: CDR1 MNHEY and CDR2 SVGEGT. CDR3 in DNA: TGTGCCAGCAGTTACGGCCGGAGCAATCAGCCCCAGCATTTT. Protein: CASSYGRSNQPQHF.

V gene TRBV4-1 combines with J gene TRBJ1-1; 9 bases match TRBD1. The length of the CDR3 is 17 residues. After removal of 6 bases from V and 1 base from J, the junction contained 12 bases not matched to a gene. Germline V CDR1 and CDR2: MGHRA, YSYEKL. The CDR3 DNA reads as TGCGCCAGCAGTCTGACCCGGGACAGGGATCGGAACACTGAAGCTTTCTTT. Translation: CASSLTRDRDRNTEAFF.

The rearrangement joins TRBV5-4 to TRBJ1-2; perhaps TRBD1 as D (5 bases). This CDR3 region has 13 residues. Between the trimmed V and J ends, which lost 1 base and 4 bases, there was a span of 8 bases. Germline V gene sequence: CDR1 SGHNT, CDR2 YYREEE (reference sequence). CDR3 nucleotides: TGTGCCAGCAGCTTGCCAGGGCTCTATGGCTACACCTTC. This translates into CASSLPGLYGYTF.

The V gene is TRBV29-1, the J gene TRBJ2-7, with D perhaps matching TRBD1 (5 bases). Deletions cut 0 bases from V and 2 bases from J, with 14 bases between. The CDR3 loop spans 15 amino acids. Per the germline V gene, CDR1 is SQVTM and CDR2 is ANQGSEA. In DNA form, the CDR3 reads TGCAGCGTTGAAGATCCTAGGGGCCACGCCTACGAGCAGTACTTC. Encoded protein: CSVEDPRGHAYEQYF.

This clone has just a few counts. The chain is built from TRBV19 and TRBJ1-2; tentatively, D is TRBD1 (6 bases). The V gene's germline CDR1 is LNHDA and CDR2 SQIVND (reference sequence). The CDR3 covers 14 residues. Trimming removed 5 bases at V and 4 bases at J, with 14 bases between. This CDR3 reads CASSGWTETYGYTF. The CDR3 DNA is TGTGCCAGTAGTGGGTGGACAGAGACCTATGGCTACACCTTC.

The rearrangement joins TRBV19 to TRBJ2-6; TRBD1 matches 8 bases. With V trimmed by 4 bases and J by 0 bases, 8 bases remained unmatched. The germline V gene encodes CDR1 LNHDA and CDR2 SQIVND (reference sequence). The CDR3 covers 18 residues. CDR3 nucleotides: TGTGCCAGTAGTAGGGGGGACAGGACCATCTCTGGGGCCAACGTCCTGACTTTC. Protein product: CASSRGDRTISGANVLTF.

The V and J genes are TRBV7-2 and TRBJ2-3; TRBD2 matches 12 bases. After removal of 4 bases from V and 1 base from J, the junction contained 3 bases not matched to a gene. The V gene's germline CDR1 is SGHTA and CDR2 FQGNSA. This CDR3 has 16 amino acids. This chain's CDR3 is CASSSLAGGGTDTQYF. The CDR3, as DNA: TGTGCCAGCAGCTCACTAGCGGGGGGTGGCACAGATACGCAGTATTTT.

The gene calls are TRBV19 and TRBJ1-2; 7 bases line up with TRBD1. Germline CDR1 LNHDA, CDR2 SQIVND (reference sequence). The CDR3 extends over 12 amino acids. Trimming removed 8 bases from V and 5 bases from J; junction bases left unmatched: 5. CDR3 protein: CASSDRSYGYTF. The CDR3 DNA is TGTGCCAGTTCGGACAGGAGTTATGGCTACACCTTC.

The rearrangement uses TRBV7-8 and TRBJ2-5; D not certain. The CDR3 extends over 14 amino acids. The germline gives CDR1 SGHVS, CDR2 FQNEAQ. Deletions cut 3 bases from V and 4 bases from J, with 12 bases between. The CDR3: CASSFLGSAETQYF. The CDR3 DNA follows: TGTGCCAGCAGCTTCCTAGGTAGTGCAGAGACCCAGTACTTC.

The chain links TRBV11-2 to TRBJ2-5; D gene uncertain. V shed 5 bases and J shed 0 bases, with 16 bases lying between them. Germline CDR1 is SGHAT and CDR2 is FQNNGV. The CDR3 sequence is 16 residues long. CDR3: CASSLSGSANQETQYF. CDR3 DNA: TGTGCCAGCAGCCTATCTGGATCGGCTAACCAAGAGACCCAGTACTTC.

The chain recombines TRBV13 with TRBJ2-4, with TRBD1 as a possible D gene (5 bases). This CDR3 region has 15 residues. V lost 8 bases and J 1 base, leaving 15 bases between the germline ends. Per germline, CDR1 PRHDT and CDR2 FYEKMQ (reference sequence). The CDR3 DNA is TGTGCCAGCCCAAGGGGTTGGCGGGCCAAAAACATTCAGTACTTC. Translating gives CASPRGWRAKNIQYF.

CDR3 in DNA: TGCAGCGTTGTGGGCTCTGACGGAGAGACCCAGTACTTC. Translating it yields CSVVGSDGETQYF. The rearrangement joins TRBV29-1 to TRBJ2-5; D call uncertain. The CDR3 loop spans 13 amino acids. Germline V gives CDR1 SQVTM, CDR2 ANQGSEA. With 4 bases removed from V and 4 bases from J, the gap between germline ends came to 13 bases.

The chain combines TRBV5-1 with TRBJ2-7; 8 bases are a match to TRBD1. The CDR3 contains 16 residues. Looked up from germline, CDR1 is SGHRS and CDR2 is YFSETQ. V lost 4 bases, J lost 1 base, and 10 bases stayed unmatched. The CDR3 bases are TGCGCCAGCAGCCTCGGGACAGGCGTAGGGTCCTACGAGCAGTACTTC. This translates into CASSLGTGVGSYEQYF.

The chain couples TRBV12-3 or TRBV12-4 to TRBJ2-7, with D maybe TRBD1 (6 bases). The length of the CDR3 is 13 residues. The ends were cut back, 6 bases at V and 7 bases at J, with 16 bases in the middle. This chain's CDR3 is CASRRRGVREQYF. The DNA for the CDR3 is TGTGCCAGCAGACGCAGGGGCGTCAGGGAGCAGTACTTC.

The CDR3 protein is CASSKKGQFGYTF. DNA for the CDR3: TGTGCCAGCAGTAAAAAAGGACAGTTTGGCTACACCTTC. V gene TRBV6-5 combines with J gene TRBJ1-2; D might be TRBD1 (6 bases). Trimming took off 5 bases at V and 7 bases at J, with 14 bases between the two ends. The CDR3 runs 13 residues. Germline CDR1 is MNHEY and CDR2 is SVGAGI.

The V gene is TRBV10-2, the J gene TRBJ2-1, with D perhaps matching TRBD1 or TRBD2 (5 bases each). The CDR3 has 13 amino acids. Germline-derived CDR1 and CDR2 are WSHSY and SAAADI. Trimming removed 0 bases from V and 7 bases from J, with 7 bases in between. Here the CDR3 DNA reads TGCGCCAGCAGTGAGTCGAGGGGAAATGAGCAGTTCTTC. Protein sequence: CASSESRGNEQFF.

The chain uses TRBV3-1 (or the pseudogene TRBV3-2) and TRBJ1-1; D is undetermined. Germline V gene data show CDR1 as LGHDT and CDR2 as YNNKEL (reference sequence). This CDR3 comprises 12 residues. Trimming stripped 1 base from V and 10 bases from J, with 10 bases between. The CDR3 is CASSQGEGAAFF. The CDR3 DNA follows: TGTGCCAGCAGCCAAGGGGAAGGCGCAGCTTTCTTT.